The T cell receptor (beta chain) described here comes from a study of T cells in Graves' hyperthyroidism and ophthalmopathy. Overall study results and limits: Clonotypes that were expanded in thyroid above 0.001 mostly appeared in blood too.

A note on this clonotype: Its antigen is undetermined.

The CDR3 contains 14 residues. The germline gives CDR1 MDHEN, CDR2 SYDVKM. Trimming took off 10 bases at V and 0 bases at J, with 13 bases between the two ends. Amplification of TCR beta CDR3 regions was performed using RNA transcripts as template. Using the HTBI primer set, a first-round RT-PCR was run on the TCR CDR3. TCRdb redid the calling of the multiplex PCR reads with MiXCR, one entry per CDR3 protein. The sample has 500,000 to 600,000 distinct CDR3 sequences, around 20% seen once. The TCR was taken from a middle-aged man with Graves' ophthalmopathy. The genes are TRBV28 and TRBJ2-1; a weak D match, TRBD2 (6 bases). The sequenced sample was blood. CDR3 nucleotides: TGTGCCACCGTTAGCGGAAGCTCCTACAATGAGCAGTTCTTC. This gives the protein CATVSGSSYNEQFF. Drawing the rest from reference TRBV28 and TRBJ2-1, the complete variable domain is DVKVTQSSRYLVKRTGEKVFLECVQDMDHENMFWYRQDPGLGLRLIYFSYDVKMKEKGDIPEGYSVSREKKERFSLILESASTNQTSMYLCATVSGSSYNEQFFGPGTRLTVL.